The sequence of this T cell receptor beta chain was determined in a study of CD8 T cells in ankylosing spondylitis. Overall study findings and caveats: A motif in TCR beta, a set of eight highly homologous variants, appeared characteristic of ankylosing spondylitis blood.

The junction had 5 bases not matched to a gene; V was cut back by 2 bases and J by 0 bases. Germline lookup yields CDR1 SGHRS and CDR2 YFSETQ. The CDR3 is 16 residues long. Details on this clonotype: The target antigen is unknown.

One entry per CDR3 protein results from TCRdb running MiXCR on the 5' RACE reads. Of 250,000 to 300,000 distinct CDR3 sequences detected, around 18% appear once; the ten largest clones hold roughly 7.3%. The receptor comes from a male donor with ankylosing spondylitis or in good health (not recorded which). The V call is TRBV5-1, the J call TRBJ2-3; 8 nucleotides line up with TRBD2. What was sequenced was blood, either unsorted or a sorted T cell fraction (not recorded which). CDR3 DNA: TGCGCCAGCAGCTTTAGCGGGGAACCCAGCACAGATACGCAGTATTTT. Translation: CASSFSGEPSTDTQYF.